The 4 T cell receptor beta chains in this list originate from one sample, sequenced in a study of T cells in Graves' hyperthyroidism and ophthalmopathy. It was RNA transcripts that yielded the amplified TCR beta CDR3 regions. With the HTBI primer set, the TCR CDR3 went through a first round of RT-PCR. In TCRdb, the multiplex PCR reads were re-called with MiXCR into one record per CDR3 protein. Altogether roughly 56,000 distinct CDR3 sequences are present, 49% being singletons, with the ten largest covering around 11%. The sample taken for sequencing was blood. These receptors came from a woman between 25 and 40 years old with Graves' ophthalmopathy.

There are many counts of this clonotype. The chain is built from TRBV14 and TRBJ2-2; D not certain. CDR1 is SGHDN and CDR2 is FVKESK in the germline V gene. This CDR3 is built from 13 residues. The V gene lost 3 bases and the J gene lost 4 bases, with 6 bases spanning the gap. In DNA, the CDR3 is TGTGCCAGCAGCCACCAAAGCACCGGGGAGCTGTTTTTT. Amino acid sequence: CASSHQSTGELFF.

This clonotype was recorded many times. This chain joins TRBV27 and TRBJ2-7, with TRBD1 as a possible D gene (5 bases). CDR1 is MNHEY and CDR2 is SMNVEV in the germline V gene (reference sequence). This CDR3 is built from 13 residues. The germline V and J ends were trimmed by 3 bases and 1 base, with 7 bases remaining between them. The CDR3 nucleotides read TGTGCCAGCAGTTTGGACACTTCCTACGAGCAGTACTTC. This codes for CASSLDTSYEQYF.

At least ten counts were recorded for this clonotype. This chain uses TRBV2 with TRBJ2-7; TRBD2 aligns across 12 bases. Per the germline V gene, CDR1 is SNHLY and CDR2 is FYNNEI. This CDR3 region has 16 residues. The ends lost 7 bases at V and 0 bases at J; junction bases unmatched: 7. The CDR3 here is CASTSTSGRSSYEQYF. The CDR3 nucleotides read TGTGCCAGCACCAGCACTAGCGGGAGGAGCTCCTACGAGCAGTACTTC.

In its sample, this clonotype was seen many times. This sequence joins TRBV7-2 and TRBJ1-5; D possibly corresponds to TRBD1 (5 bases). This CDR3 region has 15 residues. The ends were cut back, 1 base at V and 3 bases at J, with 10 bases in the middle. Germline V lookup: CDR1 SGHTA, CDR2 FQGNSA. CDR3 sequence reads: CASSLVEGNNQPQHF. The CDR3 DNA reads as TGTGCCAGCAGCTTAGTAGAGGGGAACAATCAGCCCCAGCATTTT.